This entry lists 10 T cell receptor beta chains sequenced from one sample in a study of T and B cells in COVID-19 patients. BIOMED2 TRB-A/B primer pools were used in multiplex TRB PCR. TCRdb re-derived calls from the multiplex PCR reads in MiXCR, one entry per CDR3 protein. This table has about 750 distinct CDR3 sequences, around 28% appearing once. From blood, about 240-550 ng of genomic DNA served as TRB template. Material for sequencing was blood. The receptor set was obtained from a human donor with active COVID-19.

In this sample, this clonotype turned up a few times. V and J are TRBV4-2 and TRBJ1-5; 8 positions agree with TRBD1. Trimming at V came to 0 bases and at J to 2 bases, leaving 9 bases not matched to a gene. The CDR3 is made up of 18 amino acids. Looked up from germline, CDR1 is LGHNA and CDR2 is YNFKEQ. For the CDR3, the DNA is TGTGCCAGCAGCCAAGACCACCGCAGGGGGCTCGGCAATCAGCCCCAGCATTTT. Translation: CASSQDHRRGLGNQPQHF.

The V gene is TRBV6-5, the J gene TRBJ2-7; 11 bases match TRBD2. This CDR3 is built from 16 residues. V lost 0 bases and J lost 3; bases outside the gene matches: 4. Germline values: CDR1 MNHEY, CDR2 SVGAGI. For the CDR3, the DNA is TGTGCCAGCAGTTACTCGGCTAGCGGGAGGAACTACGAGCAGTACTTC. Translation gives CASSYSASGRNYEQYF.

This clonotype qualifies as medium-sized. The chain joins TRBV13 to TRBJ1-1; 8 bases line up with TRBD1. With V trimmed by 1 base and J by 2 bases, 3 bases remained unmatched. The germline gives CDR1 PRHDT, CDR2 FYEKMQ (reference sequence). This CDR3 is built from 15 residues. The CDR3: CASSLEGQGNTEAFF. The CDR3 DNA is TGTGCCAGCAGCTTAGAAGGACAGGGAAACACTGAAGCTTTCTTT.

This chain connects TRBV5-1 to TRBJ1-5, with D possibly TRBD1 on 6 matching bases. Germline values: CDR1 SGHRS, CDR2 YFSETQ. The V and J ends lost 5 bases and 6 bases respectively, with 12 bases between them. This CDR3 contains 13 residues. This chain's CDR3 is CASSSGGGQPQHF. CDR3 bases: TGCGCCAGCAGTTCGGGGGGCGGTCAGCCCCAGCATTTT.

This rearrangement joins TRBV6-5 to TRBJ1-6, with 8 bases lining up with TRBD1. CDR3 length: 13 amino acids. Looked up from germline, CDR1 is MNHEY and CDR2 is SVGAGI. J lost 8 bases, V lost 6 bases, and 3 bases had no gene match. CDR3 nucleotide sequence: TGTGCCAGCAGACGACAGGGGCATTCACCCCTCCACTTT. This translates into CASRRQGHSPLHF.

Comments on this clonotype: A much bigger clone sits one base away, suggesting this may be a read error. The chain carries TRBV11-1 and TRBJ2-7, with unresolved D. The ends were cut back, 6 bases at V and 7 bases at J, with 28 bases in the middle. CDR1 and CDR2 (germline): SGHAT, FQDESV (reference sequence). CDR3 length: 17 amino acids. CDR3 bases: TGTGCCAGCAGTTTATGGACCTCAGGTGTGGGCTCCGGTGAGCAGTACTTC. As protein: CASSLWTSGVGSGEQYF.

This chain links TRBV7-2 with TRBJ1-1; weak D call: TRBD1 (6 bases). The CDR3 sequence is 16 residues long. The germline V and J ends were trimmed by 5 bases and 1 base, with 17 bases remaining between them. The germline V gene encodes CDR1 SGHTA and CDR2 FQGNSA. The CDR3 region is CASSDQAGAGNTEAFF. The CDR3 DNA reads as TGTGCCAGCAGCGATCAAGCAGGGGCCGGGAACACTGAAGCTTTCTTT. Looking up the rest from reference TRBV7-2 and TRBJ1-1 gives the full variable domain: GAGVSQSPSNKVTEKGKDVELRCDPISGHTALYWYRQSLGQGLEFLIYFQGNSAPDKSGLPSDRFSAERTGGSVSTLTIQRTQQEDSAVYLCASSDQAGAGNTEAFFGQGTRLTVV.

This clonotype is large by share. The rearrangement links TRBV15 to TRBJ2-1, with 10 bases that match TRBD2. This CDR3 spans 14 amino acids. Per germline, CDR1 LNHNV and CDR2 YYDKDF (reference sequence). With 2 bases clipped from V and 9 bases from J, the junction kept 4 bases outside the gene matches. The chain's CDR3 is CATSRSGLAFEQFF. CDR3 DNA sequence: TGTGCCACCAGCAGATCGGGACTAGCGTTTGAGCAGTTCTTC.

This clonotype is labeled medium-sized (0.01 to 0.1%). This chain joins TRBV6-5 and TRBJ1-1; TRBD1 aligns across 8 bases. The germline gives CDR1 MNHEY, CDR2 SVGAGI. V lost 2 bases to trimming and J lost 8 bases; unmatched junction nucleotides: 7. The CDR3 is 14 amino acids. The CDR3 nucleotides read TGTGCCAGCAGTTACCAGGGGGCGGCTATCGAAGCTTTCTTT. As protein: CASSYQGAAIEAFF.

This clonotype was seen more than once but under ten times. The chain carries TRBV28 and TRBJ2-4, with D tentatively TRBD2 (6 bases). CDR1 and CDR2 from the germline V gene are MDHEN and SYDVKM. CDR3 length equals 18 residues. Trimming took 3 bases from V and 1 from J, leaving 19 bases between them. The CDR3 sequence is CASSFPAVPEGAKNIQYF. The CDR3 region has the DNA TGTGCCAGCAGTTTCCCCGCGGTACCGGAGGGGGCCAAAAACATTCAGTACTTC.